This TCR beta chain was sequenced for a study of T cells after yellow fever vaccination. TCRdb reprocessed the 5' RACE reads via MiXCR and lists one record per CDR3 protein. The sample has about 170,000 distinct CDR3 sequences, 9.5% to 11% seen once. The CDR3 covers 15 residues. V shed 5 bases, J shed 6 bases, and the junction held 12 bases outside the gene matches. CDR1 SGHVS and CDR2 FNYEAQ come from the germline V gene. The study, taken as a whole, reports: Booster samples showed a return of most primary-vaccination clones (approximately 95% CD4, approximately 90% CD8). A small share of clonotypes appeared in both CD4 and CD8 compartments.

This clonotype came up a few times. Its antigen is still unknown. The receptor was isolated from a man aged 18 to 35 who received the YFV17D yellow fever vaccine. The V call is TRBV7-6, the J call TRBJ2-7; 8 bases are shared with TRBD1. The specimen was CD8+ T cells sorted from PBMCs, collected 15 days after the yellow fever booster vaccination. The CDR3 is CASSQDRTGGGEQYV. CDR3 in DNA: TGTGCCAGCAGCCAAGATCGTACAGGGGGAGGCGAGCAGTACGTC.